The rows below give T cell receptor beta chains drawn from one sample of a study of T cells in Graves' hyperthyroidism and ophthalmopathy. TCRdb ran MiXCR on the multiplex PCR reads and lists one entry per CDR3 protein. The table has fewer than 500,000 distinct CDR3 sequences, about 13% seen once; the top ten hold roughly 20%. Source material: blood. Receptor source: a young man with Graves' hyperthyroidism that later progressed to Graves' ophthalmopathy. The CDR3 runs from the conserved cysteine through the conserved F or W. The D gene is left open where the match is weak. Rows give clone size only sometimes, using once, few, many, or a class for an expanded clone.

size	V	J	D	CDR3	DNA
NA	TRBV5-4	TRBJ1-1	NA	CASGSGTDYTNTEAFF	TGTGCCAGCGGATCTGGGACGGATTATACGAACACTGAAGCTTTCTTT
few	TRBV15	TRBJ1-6	NA	CATSRGRDSRAPLHF	TGTGCCACCAGCAGAGGCCGGGATTCACGGGCACCCCTCCACTTT
few	TRBV7-2	TRBJ2-5	TRBD2	CASSLSSGHQETQYF	TGTGCCAGCAGCTTATCTAGCGGACACCAAGAGACCCAGTACTTC
many	TRBV20-1	TRBJ1-5	NA	CSAELGHSNQPQHF	TGCAGTGCAGAGTTGGGGCATAGCAATCAGCCCCAGCATTTT
many	TRBV12-3/TRBV12-4	TRBJ1-1	NA	CASSHPGRKNTEAFF	TGTGCCAGCAGTCATCCGGGACGTAAAAACACTGAAGCTTTCTTT
many	TRBV18	TRBJ2-5	TRBD1	CASSSETGGNLETQYF	TGTGCCAGCTCATCCGAGACAGGGGGAAACCTGGAGACCCAGTACTTC
many	TRBV7-2	TRBJ1-5	TRBD1	CASSLTGTGGNQPQHF	TGTGCCAGCAGCTTAACGGGGACAGGGGGCAATCAGCCCCAGCATTTT
NA	TRBV5-5	TRBJ2-7	NA	CASSVGFGVRYEQYF	TGTGCCAGCAGCGTGGGGTTCGGGGTACGGTACGAGCAGTACTTC
few	TRBV15	TRBJ2-7	NA	CATSFGQQTYEQYF	TGTGCCACCAGCTTCGGACAGCAAACCTACGAGCAGTACTTC
NA	TRBV7-2	TRBJ2-1	NA	CASSLGRDNEQSF	TGTGCCAGCAGCTTAGGGAGGGACAATGAGCAGTCCTTC
many	TRBV7-2	TRBJ2-5	TRBD1	CASSRGQGETQYF	TGTGCCAGCAGCAGAGGACAGGGGGAGACCCAGTACTTC
few	TRBV10-3	TRBJ1-2	NA	CAISETAQFYGYTF	TGTGCCATCAGTGAGACAGCGCAGTTCTATGGCTACACCTTC
few	TRBV9	TRBJ2-1	TRBD2	CASSGRLAGGPKRSYNEQFF	TGTGCCAGCAGCGGAAGACTAGCGGGGGGGCCGAAAAGATCCTACAATGAGCAGTTCTTC
once	TRBV12-3/TRBV12-4	TRBJ1-5	TRBD1	CASKALGTGGSQPQHF	TGTGCCAGCAAGGCGTTAGGGACAGGGGGTAGTCAGCCCCAGCATTTT
few	TRBV28	TRBJ2-2	TRBD2	CASRGTSESRELFF	TGTGCCAGCAGAGGGACTAGCGAGTCCAGGGAGCTGTTTTTT
many	TRBV9	TRBJ2-1	TRBD2	CASSLRTSGGLYNEQFF	TGTGCCAGCAGCCTCCGGACTAGCGGGGGGCTGTACAATGAGCAGTTCTTC
NA	TRBV6-1	TRBJ1-5	NA	CASSKDGGRPQHF	TGTGCCAGCAGCAAGGACGGGGGACGGCCCCAGCATTTT
many	TRBV24-1	TRBJ2-5	NA	CATSDPGQGGGETQYF	TGTGCCACCAGTGATCCAGGACAGGGCGGGGGAGAGACCCAGTACTTC
NA	TRBV10-2	TRBJ2-1	TRBD2	CASSGSGRLSEQFF	TGCGCCAGCAGCGGTAGCGGGAGACTATCCGAGCAGTTCTTC
NA	TRBV9	TRBJ2-5	NA	CASSVATQETQYF	TGTGCCAGCAGCGTAGCTACGCAAGAGACCCAGTACTTC
few	TRBV7-6	TRBJ2-6	NA	CASSFFSPDRDSGANVLTF	TGTGCCAGCAGCTTTTTCTCCCCTGACAGAGACTCTGGGGCCAACGTCCTGACTTTC
many	TRBV20-1	TRBJ2-1	NA	CSARYPTPNEQFF	TGCAGTGCTAGATACCCTACGCCCAATGAGCAGTTCTTC
few	TRBV9	TRBJ2-1	TRBD1	CASSAGQGAYEQFF	TGTGCCAGCAGCGCTGGACAGGGGGCCTACGAGCAGTTCTTC
NA	TRBV28	TRBJ2-1	TRBD1	CASRPTGGRDEQFF	TGTGCCAGCAGACCGACAGGGGGCAGGGATGAGCAGTTCTTC
many	TRBV7-2	TRBJ1-2	NA	CASSLDRQNGYTF	TGTGCCAGCAGCTTAGACAGACAGAATGGCTACACCTTC
many	TRBV6-1	TRBJ2-1	TRBD1	CASSGTGDTYNEQFF	TGTGCCAGCAGCGGGACAGGGGATACCTACAATGAGCAGTTCTTC
NA	TRBV11-3	TRBJ1-5	TRBD1	CASSLGTGGQPQHF	TGTGCCAGCAGCTTAGGGACAGGAGGTCAGCCCCAGCATTTT
NA	TRBV6-2/TRBV6-3	TRBJ2-5	TRBD2	CASRLAGEKETQYF	TGTGCCAGCAGACTAGCGGGGGAGAAAGAGACCCAGTACTTC
NA	TRBV20-1	TRBJ2-1	TRBD2	CSARARGAGGPYNEQFF	TGCAGTGCTAGAGCCCGGGGGGCGGGGGGGCCCTACAATGAGCAGTTCTTC
once	TRBV19	TRBJ2-2	NA	CASSSLGEDHTGELFF	TGTGCCAGTAGTTCGCTCGGGGAAGACCACACCGGGGAGCTGTTTTTT
many	TRBV2	TRBJ1-5	NA	CASSDTGSVPQHF	TGTGCCAGCAGTGATACTGGGTCTGTGCCCCAGCATTTT
many	TRBV10-1	TRBJ1-1	NA	CASSERRNTEAFF	TGCGCCAGCAGTGAACGACGGAACACTGAAGCTTTCTTT
NA	TRBV5-6	TRBJ2-7	TRBD1	CASSSQGNEQYF	TGTGCCAGCAGCTCACAGGGGAACGAGCAGTACTTC
many	TRBV12-5	TRBJ2-3	NA	CASGLFSYADTQYF	TGTGCTAGTGGTTTATTCAGCTACGCAGATACGCAGTATTTT
NA	TRBV5-1	TRBJ2-1	TRBD2	CASSATSGGSSSYNEQSF	TGCGCCAGCAGCGCGACTAGCGGGGGCTCTAGCTCCTACAATGAGCAGTCCTTC